The 19 T cell receptor beta chains presented below share a single source sample, sequenced in a study of metastatic and nonmetastatic thyroid tumors. With MiXCR, TCRdb reprocessed the PCR reads. This table has roughly 71,000 clones, 15% to 20% appearing once. All patients reached thyroid surgery having received no treatment beforehand. Sequenced: blood. All receptors derive from a female donor with papillary thyroid cancer or a benign thyroid nodule (not recorded which). Some clones in this sample may be carry-over from other donors' samples.

This clone was observed at least ten times. The rearrangement joins TRBV7-9 to TRBJ2-1; D may be TRBD1 (5 bases). Germline loops: CDR1 SEHNR, CDR2 FQNEAQ (reference sequence). V was clipped by 2 bases and J by 2 bases, with 13 bases between them. The CDR3 runs 16 residues. CDR3 protein: CASSLLTGVTYNEQFF. The CDR3, as DNA: TGTGCCAGCAGCTTATTAACAGGCGTAACCTACAATGAGCAGTTCTTC.

This clone has ten or more counts. This chain joins TRBV12-3 or TRBV12-4 and TRBJ2-5; maybe TRBD1 (6 bases). V lost 6 bases and J 4 bases, leaving 21 bases between the germline ends. This CDR3 is 16 amino acids long. The CDR3 DNA follows: TGTGCCAGCAGCCCTATCCAGGGGTCTGGGGGAGAGACCCAGTACTTC. Translation: CASSPIQGSGGETQYF.

This clone was seen at least ten times. This chain joins TRBV3-1 and TRBJ1-2; D gene ambiguous. The V end was cut by 4 bases, the J end by 3 bases, with 9 bases between. The germline CDR1 and CDR2 sequences are LGHDT and YNNKEL (reference sequence). CDR3 length: 13 residues. The chain's CDR3 is CASSPSSHYGYTF. The CDR3 DNA sequence: TGTGCCAGCAGCCCAAGTTCGCACTATGGCTACACCTTC.

This clone has ten or more counts. The V and J genes are TRBV7-6 and TRBJ2-7; D is undetermined. The CDR3 runs 14 residues. Per the germline V gene, CDR1 is SGHVS and CDR2 is FNYEAQ. V lost 1 base, J lost 2 bases, and 9 bases lay in between. The CDR3 loop reads CASSLDGAPYEQYF. Here the CDR3 DNA reads TGTGCCAGCAGCTTAGACGGAGCTCCCTACGAGCAGTACTTC.

This clone was recorded at least ten times. The chain is built from TRBV7-8 and TRBJ2-7; D ambiguous. The CDR3 totals 12 residues. V lost 1 base and J lost 6, with 7 bases in between. The germline CDR1 and CDR2 sequences are SGHVS and FQNEAQ. CDR3 sequence reads: CASSLGRFEQYF. CDR3 coding DNA: TGTGCCAGCAGCTTAGGACGGTTCGAGCAGTACTTC.

There are a few counts of this clone. The gene calls are TRBV12-3 or TRBV12-4 and TRBJ2-2; the D gene is possibly TRBD1 (7 bases). V lost 2 bases to trimming and J lost 3 bases, with 10 bases between them. The CDR3 runs to 15 residues. The CDR3 DNA is TGTGCCAGCAGTTTACAGGGGGGCTACACCGGGGAGCTGTTTTTT. Encoded protein: CASSLQGGYTGELFF.

The chain couples TRBV6-1 to TRBJ2-1; 11 nucleotides line up with TRBD2. Trimming took 10 bases from V and 4 from J; bases not matched to a gene: 6. The CDR3 is 14 residues long. From germline, CDR1 is MNHNS and CDR2 SASEGT. CDR3 sequence: CATATSGEYNEQFF. CDR3 DNA sequence: TGTGCCACTGCGACTAGCGGGGAATACAATGAGCAGTTCTTC.

The J gene is TRBJ2-2, the V gene TRBV28, with a weak D call TRBD1 (5 bases). Per the germline V gene, CDR1 is MDHEN and CDR2 is SYDVKM. The length of the CDR3 is 13 residues. V was pared by 6 bases and J by 6 bases, with 11 bases between. As DNA, the CDR3 is TGTGCCAGCAGACCCAGGGTCGCCGGGGAGCTGTTTTTT. Protein product: CASRPRVAGELFF.

This clone was picked up many times. This chain joins TRBV2 and TRBJ1-1, with a tentative D call TRBD1 (5 bases). There are 16 residues in the CDR3. V was pared by 8 bases and J by 1 base, with 20 bases between. Germline assignment: CDR1 SNHLY and CDR2 FYNNEI. The CDR3 sequence: CASYGGILGPNTEAFF. DNA for the CDR3: TGTGCCAGCTACGGGGGGATCCTGGGCCCGAACACTGAAGCTTTCTTT.

In this sample, this clone turned up many times. The chain links TRBV19 to TRBJ2-1, with 9 nucleotides matching TRBD1. J gave up 6 bases and V 5 bases, and 14 bases lay outside the gene matches. CDR3 length: 17 amino acids. Germline V gene lookup returns CDR1 LNHDA and CDR2 SQIVND (reference sequence). CDR3 sequence (DNA): TGTGCCAGTAGTCCCCGGGACAGGGTGCCGTCCCTCAATGAGCAGTTCTTC. Amino acids: CASSPRDRVPSLNEQFF.

J is TRBJ2-7 and V is TRBV5-6; D could derive from TRBD1 or TRBD2 (5 bases each). V was trimmed by 0 bases and J by 0 bases, leaving 7 bases between them. This CDR3 region has 14 residues. From germline, CDR1 is SGHDT and CDR2 YYEEEE. Written as DNA, the CDR3 is TGTGCCAGCAGCTTGGGTGGGACCTCCTACGAGCAGTACTTC. It translates to CASSLGGTSYEQYF.

This clone has at least ten counts. J is TRBJ1-6 and V is TRBV5-6, with D tentatively TRBD1 (5 bases). V was cut by 4 bases and J by 9 bases, with 8 bases left in between. The CDR3 contains 12 residues. CDR1 and CDR2 from the germline V gene are SGHDT and YYEEEE. Here the CDR3 reads CASSTRVSPLHF. The CDR3 bases are TGTGCCAGCAGCACCAGGGTTTCACCCCTCCACTTT.

This clone came up once. The chain links TRBV13 to TRBJ2-2; the D gene could be TRBD1 or TRBD2 (5 bases each). Germline V CDR1 and CDR2: PRHDT, FYEKMQ (reference sequence). The CDR3 spans 18 residues. The germline V and J ends were trimmed by 10 bases and 1 base, with 25 bases remaining between them. Here the CDR3 DNA reads TGTGCCAACAGACGCCGCCAAACGGGACCGCAGAACACCGGGGAGCTGTTTTTT. Encoded protein: CANRRRQTGPQNTGELFF.

Details on this clone: Given a much more abundant clone one base away, this may be a read error. The chain uses TRBV11-1 and TRBJ2-1, with a possible D match to TRBD2 (6 bases). Trimming stripped 3 bases from V and 0 bases from J, with 9 bases between. This CDR3 region has 15 residues. The germline V gene encodes CDR1 SGHAT and CDR2 FQDESV (reference sequence). The CDR3 region is CASSFRGGSYNEQFF. CDR3 nucleotides: TGTGCCAGCAGCTTTAGGGGAGGCTCCTACAATGAGCAGTTCTTC.

The V call is TRBV12-3 or TRBV12-4, the J call TRBJ2-1, with 8 bases fitting TRBD1. With V trimmed by 3 bases and J by 4 bases, 26 bases remained unmatched. CDR3 length equals 22 residues. In nucleotides, the CDR3 is TGTGCCAGCAGTTTGAGGGTCTGGGTGGGACAGGAGCCTCTGAGAAAGTACAATGAGCAGTTCTTC. This sequence encodes CASSLRVWVGQEPLRKYNEQFF.

This clone came up many times. The identical CDR3 is also encoded by other nucleotide sequences in the sample. The chain couples TRBV18 to TRBJ1-1; D is unclear. Germline V gives CDR1 KGHSH, CDR2 LQKENI. Between the trimmed V and J ends, which lost 3 bases and 4 bases, there was a span of 18 bases. The CDR3 covers 16 residues. The CDR3 nucleotides are TGTGCCAGCTCACCGACTGAGGCAGAGTTTGGCACTGAAGCTTTCTTT. It encodes CASSPTEAEFGTEAFF.

This clone was seen repeatedly, ten times or more. A much bigger clone sits one base away, suggesting this may be a read error. V is TRBV20-1 and J is TRBJ2-5; D might be TRBD2 (6 bases). The CDR3 spans 14 residues. The germline V gene encodes CDR1 DFQATT and CDR2 SNEGSKA (reference sequence). The chain's CDR3 is CSARDWGRQEAQYF. The CDR3 DNA reads as TGCAGTGCTAGAGATTGGGGGAGGCAAGAGGCCCAGTACTTC.

J is TRBJ2-7 and V is TRBV7-8, with D unresolved. Germline-derived CDR1 and CDR2 are SGHVS and FQNEAQ. Deletions cut 3 bases from V and 4 bases from J, with 16 bases between. This CDR3 region has 15 residues. The CDR3 DNA is TGTGCCAGCAGCTTTGCTGAGAACGGGCGGTACGAGCAGTACTTC. Its protein product is CASSFAENGRYEQYF.

As regards this clone: Since a much larger clone is just one base distant, this may be a read error. Other DNA sequences within the sample encode an identical CDR3. The rearrangement links TRBV25-1 to TRBJ1-6, with D tentatively TRBD1 (6 bases). The CDR3 extends over 12 amino acids. Germline V gene data show CDR1 as MGHDK and CDR2 as SYGVNS. CDR3 loop: CASSDMGQVRHF. In DNA form, the CDR3 reads TGTGCCAGCAGTGACATGGGACAAGTTCGTCATTTT. Together with reference TRBV25-1 and TRBJ1-6, the CDR3 gives the full variable domain: EADIYQTPRYLVIGTGKKITLECSQTMGHDKMYWYQQDPGMELHLIHYSYGVNSTEKGDLSSESTVSRIRTEHFPLTLESARPSHTSQYLCASSDMGQVRHFGNGTRLTVT.